Listed below are T cell receptor beta chains from one sample, sequenced in a study of blood T cell repertoires in COVID-19. Assay: immunoSEQ multiplex PCR; the TCRdb copy retains only in-frame clones and omits some. This table has approximately 300,000 clones, about 89% appearing once. Material for sequencing was peripheral blood. The source is a man aged 25 to 40 with acute or convalescent COVID-19. Both conserved end residues are part of each CDR3. Fields, in order: clone size, J gene, CDR3 length, D gene, V gene, CDR3 protein, CDR3 DNA. The D gene is left open where the match is weak. The size of a clone is reported for some rows only, either as once, few or many, or as a class for expanded clones.

abundance: .
j_gene: TRBJ1-2
len: 18
d_gene: TRBD1
v_gene: TRBV3-1/TRBV3-2
CDR3aa: CASSLLLRGQSVNYGYTF
CDR3nt: TGTGCCAGCAGCCTCTTATTACGGGGACAGAGCGTTAACTATGGCTACACCTTC

abundance: .
j_gene: TRBJ1-6
len: 14
d_gene: .
v_gene: TRBV28
CDR3aa: CASSYGTILPPLHF
CDR3nt: TGTGCCAGCAGCTACGGGACAATTTTGCCACCCCTCCACTTT

abundance: .
j_gene: TRBJ2-1
len: 16
d_gene: TRBD1
v_gene: TRBV14
CDR3aa: CASSQDRDRGVYEQFF
CDR3nt: TGTGCCAGCAGCCAAGATCGGGACAGGGGGGTCTATGAGCAGTTCTTC

abundance: .
j_gene: TRBJ1-1
len: 12
d_gene: TRBD1
v_gene: TRBV25-1
CDR3aa: CASSDRGYEAFF
CDR3nt: TGTGCCAGCAGTGACAGGGGGTACGAAGCTTTCTTT

abundance: .
j_gene: TRBJ1-2
len: 13
d_gene: .
v_gene: TRBV6-5
CDR3aa: CASRADSNYGYTF
CDR3nt: TGTGCCAGCAGAGCGGATTCTAACTATGGCTACACCTTC

abundance: .
j_gene: TRBJ1-5
len: 12
d_gene: .
v_gene: TRBV28
CDR3aa: CASEDRGQPQHF
CDR3nt: TGTGCCAGCGAAGACCGGGGTCAGCCCCAGCATTTT

abundance: once
j_gene: TRBJ1-5
len: 15
d_gene: TRBD1
v_gene: TRBV28
CDR3aa: CASSSQGGINQPQHF
CDR3nt: TGTGCCAGCAGTTCACAGGGGGGGATCAATCAGCCCCAGCATTTT

abundance: once
j_gene: TRBJ1-4
len: 12
d_gene: .
v_gene: TRBV10-3
CDR3aa: CAIRGGNEKLFF
CDR3nt: TGTGCCATCAGGGGGGGTAATGAAAAACTGTTTTTT

abundance: .
j_gene: TRBJ1-1
len: 15
d_gene: .
v_gene: TRBV5-1
CDR3aa: CASSLAGTMNTEAFF
CDR3nt: TGCGCCAGCAGCTTGGCAGGGACAATGAACACTGAAGCTTTCTTT

abundance: .
j_gene: TRBJ1-6
len: 14
d_gene: .
v_gene: TRBV19
CDR3aa: CASSIPGTSSALHF
CDR3nt: TGTGCCAGTAGTATACCGGGGACTAGTAGCGCCCTCCACTTT

abundance: .
j_gene: TRBJ2-2
len: 13
d_gene: .
v_gene: TRBV12-3/TRBV12-4
CDR3aa: CASRPSDSFLLFF
CDR3nt: TGTGCCAGCAGACCCTCGGACTCATTTTTACTGTTTTTT

abundance: few
j_gene: TRBJ2-5
len: 17
d_gene: TRBD1
v_gene: TRBV27
CDR3aa: CASSLRHGTGDMETQYF
CDR3nt: TGTGCCAGCAGTTTACGGCATGGGACAGGGGATATGGAGACCCAGTACTTC

abundance: .
j_gene: TRBJ1-5
len: 14
d_gene: TRBD1
v_gene: TRBV28
CDR3aa: CASRGTGFVQPQHF
CDR3nt: TGTGCCAGCAGAGGGACAGGGTTTGTTCAGCCCCAGCATTTT

abundance: .
j_gene: TRBJ2-7
len: 15
d_gene: .
v_gene: TRBV19
CDR3aa: CASSAKGGAIYEQYF
CDR3nt: TGTGCCAGTAGTGCTAAGGGTGGGGCTATCTACGAGCAGTACTTC

abundance: .
j_gene: TRBJ2-7
len: 11
d_gene: .
v_gene: TRBV24-1
CDR3aa: CATSDLYEQYF
CDR3nt: TGTGCCACCAGTGACCTCTACGAGCAGTACTTC

abundance: .
j_gene: TRBJ1-2
len: 16
d_gene: TRBD1
v_gene: TRBV7-2
CDR3aa: CASSHSNTGTGLGYTF
CDR3nt: TGTGCCAGCAGCCATTCAAACACCGGGACAGGGCTTGGCTACACCTTC

abundance: .
j_gene: TRBJ2-1
len: 15
d_gene: TRBD2
v_gene: TRBV10-2
CDR3aa: CASRTGTSGNNEQFF
CDR3nt: TGCGCCAGCAGGACCGGGACTAGTGGTAACAATGAGCAGTTCTTC

abundance: .
j_gene: TRBJ2-7
len: 14
d_gene: TRBD2
v_gene: TRBV6-5
CDR3aa: CASGSVGGSYEQYF
CDR3nt: TGTGCCAGCGGTTCGGTGGGGGGGTCCTACGAGCAGTACTTC

abundance: .
j_gene: TRBJ1-2
len: 16
d_gene: .
v_gene: TRBV28
CDR3aa: CASKLGAGSRGYGYTF
CDR3nt: TGTGCCAGCAAATTGGGGGCAGGCTCGCGAGGCTATGGCTACACCTTC

abundance: .
j_gene: TRBJ1-2
len: 13
d_gene: .
v_gene: TRBV6-5
CDR3aa: CASTNRGAYGYTF
CDR3nt: TGTGCCAGCACCAACCGGGGGGCTTATGGCTACACCTTC

abundance: .
j_gene: TRBJ1-6
len: 15
d_gene: .
v_gene: TRBV11-2
CDR3aa: CASSQSQGYNSPLHF
CDR3nt: TGTGCCAGCAGCCAATCTCAGGGTTACAATTCACCCCTCCACTTT

abundance: .
j_gene: TRBJ1-5
len: 16
d_gene: .
v_gene: TRBV30
CDR3aa: CAWSYGAGAPNQPQHF
CDR3nt: TGTGCCTGGAGTTATGGGGCGGGGGCCCCCAATCAGCCCCAGCATTTT

abundance: .
j_gene: TRBJ2-7
len: 14
d_gene: .
v_gene: TRBV13
CDR3aa: CASSGGTPTYEQYF
CDR3nt: TGTGCCAGCAGCGGCGGGACGCCGACCTACGAGCAGTACTTC

abundance: .
j_gene: TRBJ2-1
len: 12
d_gene: .
v_gene: TRBV9
CDR3aa: CASSVSRDEQFF
CDR3nt: TGTGCCAGCAGCGTATCGAGGGATGAGCAGTTCTTC

abundance: .
j_gene: TRBJ2-5
len: 15
d_gene: TRBD2
v_gene: TRBV5-1
CDR3aa: CASSSPSGSQETQYF
CDR3nt: TGCGCCAGCAGCTCCCCTAGCGGGAGCCAAGAGACCCAGTACTTC

abundance: .
j_gene: TRBJ1-6
len: 12
d_gene: .
v_gene: TRBV30
CDR3aa: CAWRDTGSPLHF
CDR3nt: TGTGCCTGGAGGGATACAGGGTCCCCCCTCCACTTT

abundance: .
j_gene: TRBJ1-5
len: 14
d_gene: .
v_gene: TRBV6-6
CDR3aa: CASRGARRNQPQHF
CDR3nt: TGTGCCAGCAGAGGAGCAAGACGGAATCAGCCCCAGCATTTT

abundance: .
j_gene: TRBJ1-4
len: 13
d_gene: TRBD1
v_gene: TRBV18
CDR3aa: CASSGQLNEKLFF
CDR3nt: TGTGCCAGCTCGGGACAGCTTAATGAAAAACTGTTTTTT

abundance: .
j_gene: TRBJ1-2
len: 15
d_gene: .
v_gene: TRBV5-1
CDR3aa: CASSLAQGHNYGYTF
CDR3nt: TGCGCCAGCAGCTTAGCGCAGGGCCACAACTATGGCTACACCTTC

abundance: .
j_gene: TRBJ2-1
len: 15
d_gene: TRBD1
v_gene: TRBV29-1
CDR3aa: CSVELFGTGGNEQFF
CDR3nt: TGCAGCGTTGAGCTATTCGGGACAGGGGGCAATGAGCAGTTCTTC

abundance: .
j_gene: TRBJ1-4
len: 15
d_gene: .
v_gene: TRBV19
CDR3aa: CASSLGQPTNEKLFF
CDR3nt: TGTGCCAGTAGTCTCGGACAGCCAACTAATGAAAAACTGTTTTTT

abundance: few
j_gene: TRBJ2-7
len: 14
d_gene: TRBD2
v_gene: TRBV9
CDR3aa: CASSLRTSGSEQYF
CDR3nt: TGTGCCAGCAGCCTACGGACTAGCGGGAGCGAGCAGTACTTC

abundance: .
j_gene: TRBJ2-1
len: 13
d_gene: .
v_gene: TRBV28
CDR3aa: CASNQALTVEQFF
CDR3nt: TGTGCCAGCAATCAAGCCCTCACCGTTGAGCAGTTCTTC

abundance: .
j_gene: TRBJ1-2
len: 15
d_gene: TRBD1
v_gene: TRBV19
CDR3aa: CASLEQKTGDNGYTF
CDR3nt: TGTGCCAGTTTGGAACAAAAGACAGGGGACAATGGCTACACCTTC

abundance: .
j_gene: TRBJ2-5
len: 14
d_gene: TRBD2
v_gene: TRBV18
CDR3aa: CASSSRLGGETQYF
CDR3nt: TGTGCCAGCTCATCCCGGTTGGGAGGGGAGACCCAGTACTTC

abundance: .
j_gene: TRBJ1-5
len: 15
d_gene: .
v_gene: TRBV15
CDR3aa: CATSRESGLNQPQHF
CDR3nt: TGTGCCACCAGCAGAGAAAGCGGATTGAATCAGCCCCAGCATTTT

abundance: .
j_gene: TRBJ1-4
len: 15
d_gene: .
v_gene: TRBV24-1
CDR3aa: CATSDSGLTNEKLFF
CDR3nt: TGTGCCACCAGTGATTCGGGATTAACTAATGAAAAACTGTTTTTT

abundance: few
j_gene: TRBJ1-5
len: 16
d_gene: .
v_gene: TRBV18
CDR3aa: CASSPGQGRMDQPQHF
CDR3nt: TGTGCCAGCTCACCAGGGCAGGGTCGGATGGATCAGCCCCAGCATTTT

abundance: .
j_gene: TRBJ2-3
len: 15
d_gene: TRBD2
v_gene: TRBV27
CDR3aa: CASSYSGRPFDTQYF
CDR3nt: TGTGCCAGCAGTTATAGCGGGAGGCCTTTTGATACGCAGTATTTT

abundance: .
j_gene: TRBJ1-6
len: 15
d_gene: .
v_gene: TRBV9
CDR3aa: CASSEGRVERSPLHF
CDR3nt: TGTGCCAGCAGCGAAGGCAGGGTTGAAAGATCACCCCTCCACTTT

abundance: .
j_gene: TRBJ2-7
len: 13
d_gene: TRBD1
v_gene: TRBV28
CDR3aa: CASDGQGGYEQYF
CDR3nt: TGTGCCAGCGATGGACAGGGAGGATACGAGCAGTACTTC

abundance: .
j_gene: TRBJ1-2
len: 15
d_gene: .
v_gene: TRBV5-4
CDR3aa: CASMPDSLLPYGYTF
CDR3nt: TGTGCCAGCATGCCTGACAGCCTACTGCCCTATGGCTACACCTTC

abundance: .
j_gene: TRBJ2-1
len: 13
d_gene: .
v_gene: TRBV9
CDR3aa: CASGLQADNEQFF
CDR3nt: TGTGCCAGCGGGCTACAGGCCGACAATGAGCAGTTCTTC

abundance: .
j_gene: TRBJ2-1
len: 14
d_gene: .
v_gene: TRBV11-2
CDR3aa: CASSLDLEDNEQFF
CDR3nt: TGTGCCAGCAGCTTAGATTTGGAGGACAATGAGCAGTTCTTC

abundance: .
j_gene: TRBJ1-6
len: 17
d_gene: .
v_gene: TRBV28
CDR3aa: CASSLRVHSLYNSPLHF
CDR3nt: TGTGCCAGCAGTTTGAGGGTTCACAGCCTCTATAATTCACCCCTCCACTTT

abundance: .
j_gene: TRBJ1-2
len: 13
d_gene: TRBD1
v_gene: TRBV6-6
CDR3aa: CASSGQGNYGYTF
CDR3nt: TGTGCCAGCAGCGGACAGGGGAACTATGGCTACACCTTC

abundance: .
j_gene: TRBJ1-6
len: 14
d_gene: .
v_gene: TRBV5-6
CDR3aa: CASSLDSGKSPLHF
CDR3nt: TGTGCCAGCAGCTTAGACAGTGGGAAATCACCCCTCCACTTT

abundance: .
j_gene: TRBJ1-1
len: 14
d_gene: .
v_gene: TRBV5-1
CDR3aa: CASTLNPRDTEAFF
CDR3nt: TGCGCCAGCACTCTTAACCCCAGGGACACTGAAGCTTTCTTT

abundance: .
j_gene: TRBJ2-4
len: 17
d_gene: .
v_gene: TRBV15
CDR3aa: CATSYVGGVQVKNIQYF
CDR3nt: TGTGCCACCAGCTATGTAGGGGGGGTGCAGGTTAAAAACATTCAGTACTTC

abundance: .
j_gene: TRBJ1-1
len: 15
d_gene: .
v_gene: TRBV5-1
CDR3aa: CASSLEAGPNTEAFF
CDR3nt: TGCGCCAGCAGCTTGGAGGCAGGGCCGAACACTGAAGCTTTCTTT

abundance: .
j_gene: TRBJ1-5
len: 13
d_gene: .
v_gene: TRBV27
CDR3aa: CASSLMGGQPQHF
CDR3nt: TGTGCCAGCAGTTTAATGGGGGGTCAGCCCCAGCATTTT

abundance: .
j_gene: TRBJ1-1
len: 17
d_gene: .
v_gene: TRBV5-8
CDR3aa: CASSQLRGTSGDTEAFF
CDR3nt: TGTGCCAGCAGCCAACTCCGTGGCACCTCGGGGGACACTGAAGCTTTCTTT

abundance: .
j_gene: TRBJ2-1
len: 16
d_gene: TRBD2
v_gene: TRBV27
CDR3aa: CASSPVERGGRTEQFF
CDR3nt: TGTGCCAGCAGTCCCGTCGAACGGGGGGGGCGTACTGAGCAGTTCTTC

abundance: .
j_gene: TRBJ1-4
len: 13
d_gene: TRBD1
v_gene: TRBV30
CDR3aa: CAWRGTPGGTAYF
CDR3nt: TGTGCCTGGAGAGGAACCCCTGGGGGGACAGCCTATTTT